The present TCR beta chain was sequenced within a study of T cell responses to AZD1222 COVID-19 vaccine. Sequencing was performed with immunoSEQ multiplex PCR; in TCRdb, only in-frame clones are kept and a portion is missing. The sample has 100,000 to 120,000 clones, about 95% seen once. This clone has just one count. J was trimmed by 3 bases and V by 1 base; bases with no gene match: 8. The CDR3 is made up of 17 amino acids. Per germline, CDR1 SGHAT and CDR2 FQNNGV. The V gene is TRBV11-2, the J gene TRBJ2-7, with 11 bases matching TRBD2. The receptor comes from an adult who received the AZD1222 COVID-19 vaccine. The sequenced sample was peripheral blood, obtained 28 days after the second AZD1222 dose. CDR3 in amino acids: CASSLAGLAGLVYEQYF. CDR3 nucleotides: TGTGCCAGCAGCTTAGCCGGACTAGCGGGTCTAGTCTACGAGCAGTACTTC.